These 29 T cell receptor beta chains were all obtained from the same sample, sequenced in a study of T cell responses to AZD1222 COVID-19 vaccine. The method was immunoSEQ multiplex PCR; TCRdb's version includes in-frame clones alone and lacks a portion of them. The data show 100,000 to 150,000 clones, around 93% seen once. Specimen: peripheral blood, collected on day 0 of AZD1222 vaccination. These TCRs come from an adult in good health.

This chain connects TRBV24-1 to TRBJ2-5; TRBD2 matches 8 bases. Germline lookup yields CDR1 KGHDR and CDR2 SFDVKD. With V trimmed by 3 bases and J by 2 bases, 1 base remained unmatched. The CDR3 runs to 14 residues. CDR3 nucleotide sequence: TGTGCCACCAGTGATACTAGCGGTCAAGAGACCCAGTACTTC. It specifies CATSDTSGQETQYF.

This chain uses TRBV6-5 with TRBJ2-3, with 8 nucleotides matching TRBD1. The V gene's germline CDR1 is MNHEY and CDR2 SVGAGI. The V segment lost 6 bases and the J segment 4 bases; nucleotides outside the gene matches: 6. This CDR3 region has 14 residues. The chain's CDR3 is CASRQGQGADTQYF. The CDR3 DNA reads as TGTGCCAGCAGACAAGGACAGGGTGCAGATACGCAGTATTTT.

This rearrangement joins TRBV6-5 to TRBJ1-1; D might be TRBD1 (5 bases). Between the trimmed V and J ends, which lost 8 bases and 6 bases, there was a span of 13 bases. The CDR3 runs 12 residues. Germline V gene data show CDR1 as MNHEY and CDR2 as SVGAGI. Written as DNA, the CDR3 is TGTGCCAGCGGGGACTTCTCGGCTGAAGCTTTCTTT. Encoded protein: CASGDFSAEAFF.

The chain uses TRBV6-5 and TRBJ2-7, with 8 bases aligning to TRBD1. The CDR3 totals 15 residues. V trimming: 8 bases; J trimming: 0 bases; junction bases outside the gene matches: 9. Germline-derived CDR1 and CDR2 are MNHEY and SVGAGI. This chain's CDR3 is CASPTDRVNSYEQYF. CDR3 sequence (DNA): TGTGCCAGCCCAACGGACAGGGTCAACTCCTACGAGCAGTACTTC.

The chain recombines TRBV6-5 with TRBJ1-5; D gene unclear. Per germline, CDR1 MNHEY and CDR2 SVGAGI. There are 14 residues in the CDR3. With 8 bases removed from V and 3 bases from J, the gap between germline ends came to 14 bases. The CDR3 DNA reads TGTGCCAGCCAAACCGCAGTGATCAATCAGCCCCAGCATTTT. This encodes CASQTAVINQPQHF.

The V and J genes are TRBV7-8 and TRBJ1-2; D possibly corresponds to TRBD1 (5 bases). Trimming took off 5 bases at V and 4 bases at J, with 11 bases between the two ends. Germline values: CDR1 SGHVS, CDR2 FQNEAQ. The CDR3 covers 13 residues. The CDR3 here is CASSPQGTYGYTF. CDR3 DNA: TGTGCCAGCAGCCCGCAGGGAACCTATGGCTACACCTTC.

This chain joins TRBV7-9 and TRBJ1-6, with TRBD1 identical over 8 bases. The CDR3 consists of 15 residues. Germline trimming cut 1 base from V and 7 bases from J; bases unmatched to any gene: 3. The germline CDR1 and CDR2 sequences are SEHNR and FQNEAQ (reference sequence). As DNA, the CDR3 is TGTGCCAGCAGCTTAGGCGGACAGGGAAATTCACCCCTCCACTTT. Residues: CASSLGGQGNSPLHF.

This chain joins TRBV4-3 and TRBJ2-7; no clear D gene. Germline loops: CDR1 LGHNA, CDR2 YSLEER. The ends were cut back, 1 base at V and 3 bases at J, with 7 bases in the middle. This CDR3 region has 13 residues. The CDR3 protein is CASSQGPSYEQYF. Written as DNA, the CDR3 is TGCGCCAGCAGCCAAGGCCCCAGCTACGAGCAGTACTTC.

V and J are TRBV5-1 and TRBJ1-1, with TRBD1 as a possible D gene (5 bases). Germline V CDR1 and CDR2: SGHRS, YFSETQ. This CDR3 has 13 amino acids. V shed 3 bases and J shed 6 bases, with 12 bases lying between them. CDR3 region: CASSSTASSEAFF. In nucleotides, the CDR3 is TGCGCCAGCAGCTCGACAGCCAGTTCTGAAGCTTTCTTT.

V gene TRBV19 combines with J gene TRBJ1-5, with D maybe TRBD1 (5 bases). CDR1 and CDR2 from the germline V gene are LNHDA and SQIVND (reference sequence). V lost 6 bases to trimming and J lost 4 bases, with 16 bases between them. The CDR3 spans 15 residues. The CDR3 protein is CASRPSRDGNQPQHF. In nucleotides, the CDR3 is TGTGCCAGTAGACCCTCGCGGGACGGTAATCAGCCCCAGCATTTT.

V and J are TRBV19 and TRBJ2-7; 9 bases align to TRBD1. The germline CDR1 and CDR2 sequences are LNHDA and SQIVND (reference sequence). The CDR3 is made up of 14 amino acids. V was pared by 6 bases and J by 3 bases, with 6 bases of the junction left unmatched. CDR3 DNA: TGTGCCAGTAGCATCGGGACAGGGAACTACGAGCAGTACTTC. It yields the protein CASSIGTGNYEQYF.

There are many counts of this clone. The gene calls are TRBV2 and TRBJ2-5, with D perhaps matching TRBD1 (5 bases). CDR1 and CDR2 from the germline V gene are SNHLY and FYNNEI. V was cut by 2 bases and J by 5 bases, with 12 bases left in between. The CDR3 covers 14 residues. Written as DNA, the CDR3 is TGTGCCAGCAGTGAAATTACAGGTGACGAGACCCAGTACTTC. This encodes CASSEITGDETQYF. Combining the CDR3 with reference TRBV2 and TRBJ2-5 gives the whole variable domain EPEVTQTPSHQVTQMGQEVILRCVPISNHLYFYWYRQILGQKVEFLVSFYNNEISEKSEIFDDQFSVERPDGSNFTLKIRSTKLEDSAMYFCASSEITGDETQYFGPGTRLLVL.

The rearrangement links TRBV19 to TRBJ1-5; D is perhaps TRBD1 (5 bases). The V and J ends lost 5 bases and 9 bases respectively, with 17 bases between them. This CDR3 region has 14 residues. Germline values: CDR1 LNHDA, CDR2 SQIVND (reference sequence). CDR3 loop: CASSGTQDQRPQHF. The CDR3 DNA follows: TGTGCCAGTAGTGGGACCCAGGACCAACGGCCCCAGCATTTT.

The chain is built from TRBV28 and TRBJ2-5; the match to TRBD1 covers 8 bases. This CDR3 is 13 amino acids long. Germline assignment: CDR1 MDHEN and CDR2 SYDVKM. V shed 8 bases, J shed 3 bases, and the junction held 5 bases outside the gene matches. The DNA for the CDR3 is TGTGCCAGCGAGACAGGGGTAGAAGAGACCCAGTACTTC. Residues: CASETGVEETQYF.

The rearrangement joins TRBV15 to TRBJ1-6; no firm D call. CDR1 is LNHNV and CDR2 is YYDKDF in the germline V gene (reference sequence). The V end lost 3 bases, the J end lost 1 base, and 16 bases lay between the germline ends. The CDR3 covers 18 residues. The CDR3 reads CATSSGWAAASYNSPLHF. DNA for the CDR3: TGTGCCACCAGCAGCGGTTGGGCCGCGGCGTCCTATAATTCACCCCTCCACTTT.

The chain carries TRBV6-1 and TRBJ2-2; no clear D gene. V was pared by 1 base and J by 1 base, with 7 bases between. This CDR3 contains 15 residues. CDR1 and CDR2 from the germline V gene are MNHNS and SASEGT. CDR3 loop: CASSEGLGNTGELFF. The DNA for the CDR3 is TGTGCCAGCAGTGAAGGGCTGGGGAACACCGGGGAGCTGTTTTTT.

The chain uses TRBV4-3 and TRBJ1-5, with 8 bases lining up with TRBD1. Germline V gives CDR1 LGHNA, CDR2 YSLEER. The CDR3 is made up of 16 amino acids. Trimming took 1 base from V and 5 from J; bases not matched to a gene: 7. DNA of the CDR3: TGCGCCAGCAGCCAAGCAGTGGACAGGGTGGATCAGCCCCAGCATTTT. Its translation is CASSQAVDRVDQPQHF.

The V and J genes are TRBV11-3 and TRBJ2-7; D might be TRBD2 (6 bases). This CDR3 is built from 14 residues. The V gene lost 4 bases and the J gene lost 2 bases, with 12 bases spanning the gap. Germline V gene sequence: CDR1 SGHNT, CDR2 YENEEA. The CDR3 bases are TGTGCCAGCAGCTCAGGACTACCACCCTACGAGCAGTACTTC. This sequence encodes CASSSGLPPYEQYF.

This sequence joins TRBV5-1 and TRBJ2-5, with TRBD1 matching over 9 bases. V was pared by 0 bases and J by 2 bases, with 2 bases of the junction left unmatched. CDR1 and CDR2 from the germline V gene are SGHRS and YFSETQ. The CDR3 is 15 residues long. The CDR3 DNA follows: TGCGCCAGCAGCTTGGAGGGGACAGGGCAAGAGACCCAGTACTTC. It specifies CASSLEGTGQETQYF.

The J gene is TRBJ1-2, the V gene TRBV4-3; a possible D gene is TRBD1 (5 bases). V was pared by 0 bases and J by 8 bases, with 19 bases between. The CDR3 covers 16 residues. CDR1 and CDR2 (germline): LGHNA, YSLEER. The CDR3 coding sequence is TGCGCCAGCAGCCAAGATAAGGGGTCCCCTTTGGGGGGCTACACCTTC. This codes for CASSQDKGSPLGGYTF.

The J gene is TRBJ2-2, the V gene TRBV7-2; D unclear. The CDR3 covers 17 residues. The germline V and J ends were trimmed by 5 bases and 4 bases, with 20 bases remaining between them. Germline CDR1 is SGHTA and CDR2 is FQGNSA. CDR3 in amino acids: CASSPRVRSSLTGELFF. CDR3 bases: TGTGCCAGCAGCCCACGGGTTAGGAGCTCTCTCACCGGGGAGCTGTTTTTT.

J is TRBJ1-2 and V is TRBV3-1 (or the pseudogene TRBV3-2); D is ambiguous. CDR1 is LGHDT and CDR2 is YNNKEL in the germline V gene (reference sequence). This CDR3 is 13 amino acids long. V was shortened by 8 bases and J by 6 bases, with 16 bases between the two germline ends. The CDR3 coding sequence is TGTGCCAGCCTTGACCGTGGAGGGCATGGCTACACCTTC. Its protein is CASLDRGGHGYTF.

The rearrangement joins TRBV6-5 to TRBJ2-1; perhaps TRBD2 as D (7 bases). This CDR3 has 15 amino acids. V lost 0 bases to trimming and J lost 7 bases, with 13 bases between them. The germline V gene encodes CDR1 MNHEY and CDR2 SVGAGI. The DNA of the CDR3 is TGTGCCAGCAGTTACTCGACGGAGGGGGGGAATGAGCAGTTCTTC. It is translated as CASSYSTEGGNEQFF.

The gene calls are TRBV13 and TRBJ1-1, with 7 nucleotides matching TRBD1. V gave up 6 bases and J gave up 1 base; unmatched junction bases: 14. The CDR3 is 17 amino acids. Germline loops: CDR1 PRHDT, CDR2 FYEKMQ (reference sequence). Here the CDR3 reads CASRPSGQVEGNTEAFF. The CDR3 region has the DNA TGTGCCAGCAGGCCCTCTGGACAGGTCGAAGGGAACACTGAAGCTTTCTTT.

V gene TRBV3-1 (or the pseudogene TRBV3-2) combines with J gene TRBJ2-2; D may be TRBD2 (7 bases). Germline V lookup: CDR1 LGHDT, CDR2 YNNKEL (reference sequence). The CDR3 extends over 16 amino acids. V lost 8 bases and J lost 3, with 19 bases in between. The CDR3: CASRGAAWSDTGELFF. CDR3 bases: TGTGCCAGCCGGGGGGCAGCATGGAGCGACACCGGGGAGCTGTTTTTT.

The rearrangement uses TRBV5-1 and TRBJ1-1; D gene unclear. Germline V gives CDR1 SGHRS, CDR2 YFSETQ. V lost 1 base to trimming and J lost 2 bases, with 0 bases between them. The CDR3 sequence is 11 residues long. This CDR3 reads CASSLNTEAFF. Written as DNA, the CDR3 is TGCGCCAGCAGCTTGAACACTGAAGCTTTCTTT.

The chain has TRBV4-1 and TRBJ2-7; D may correspond to TRBD1 or TRBD2 (5 bases each). CDR1 MGHRA and CDR2 YSYEKL come from the germline V gene. V lost 0 bases and J 5 bases, leaving 17 bases between the germline ends. The CDR3 covers 16 residues. The CDR3 region has the DNA TGCGCCAGCAGCCAAGAAGATAGGACCGGGGCAAACGAGCAGTACTTC. Translating gives CASSQEDRTGANEQYF.

The gene calls are TRBV18 and TRBJ2-3, with 8 bases that match TRBD2. The CDR3 runs 15 residues. The V segment lost 3 bases and the J segment 4 bases; nucleotides outside the gene matches: 6. Germline CDR1 reads KGHSH; CDR2 reads LQKENI. The chain's CDR3 is CASSPRGGLADTQYF. Here the CDR3 DNA reads TGTGCCAGCTCACCCCGGGGGGGATTGGCAGATACGCAGTATTTT.

The chain recombines TRBV7-9 with TRBJ1-2, with unresolved D. V lost 5 bases and J 4 bases, leaving 8 bases between the germline ends. The CDR3 extends over 12 amino acids. Germline lookup yields CDR1 SEHNR and CDR2 FQNEAQ (reference sequence). The CDR3 spells CASSVTVYGYTF. CDR3 sequence (DNA): TGTGCCAGCAGCGTAACGGTCTATGGCTACACCTTC.